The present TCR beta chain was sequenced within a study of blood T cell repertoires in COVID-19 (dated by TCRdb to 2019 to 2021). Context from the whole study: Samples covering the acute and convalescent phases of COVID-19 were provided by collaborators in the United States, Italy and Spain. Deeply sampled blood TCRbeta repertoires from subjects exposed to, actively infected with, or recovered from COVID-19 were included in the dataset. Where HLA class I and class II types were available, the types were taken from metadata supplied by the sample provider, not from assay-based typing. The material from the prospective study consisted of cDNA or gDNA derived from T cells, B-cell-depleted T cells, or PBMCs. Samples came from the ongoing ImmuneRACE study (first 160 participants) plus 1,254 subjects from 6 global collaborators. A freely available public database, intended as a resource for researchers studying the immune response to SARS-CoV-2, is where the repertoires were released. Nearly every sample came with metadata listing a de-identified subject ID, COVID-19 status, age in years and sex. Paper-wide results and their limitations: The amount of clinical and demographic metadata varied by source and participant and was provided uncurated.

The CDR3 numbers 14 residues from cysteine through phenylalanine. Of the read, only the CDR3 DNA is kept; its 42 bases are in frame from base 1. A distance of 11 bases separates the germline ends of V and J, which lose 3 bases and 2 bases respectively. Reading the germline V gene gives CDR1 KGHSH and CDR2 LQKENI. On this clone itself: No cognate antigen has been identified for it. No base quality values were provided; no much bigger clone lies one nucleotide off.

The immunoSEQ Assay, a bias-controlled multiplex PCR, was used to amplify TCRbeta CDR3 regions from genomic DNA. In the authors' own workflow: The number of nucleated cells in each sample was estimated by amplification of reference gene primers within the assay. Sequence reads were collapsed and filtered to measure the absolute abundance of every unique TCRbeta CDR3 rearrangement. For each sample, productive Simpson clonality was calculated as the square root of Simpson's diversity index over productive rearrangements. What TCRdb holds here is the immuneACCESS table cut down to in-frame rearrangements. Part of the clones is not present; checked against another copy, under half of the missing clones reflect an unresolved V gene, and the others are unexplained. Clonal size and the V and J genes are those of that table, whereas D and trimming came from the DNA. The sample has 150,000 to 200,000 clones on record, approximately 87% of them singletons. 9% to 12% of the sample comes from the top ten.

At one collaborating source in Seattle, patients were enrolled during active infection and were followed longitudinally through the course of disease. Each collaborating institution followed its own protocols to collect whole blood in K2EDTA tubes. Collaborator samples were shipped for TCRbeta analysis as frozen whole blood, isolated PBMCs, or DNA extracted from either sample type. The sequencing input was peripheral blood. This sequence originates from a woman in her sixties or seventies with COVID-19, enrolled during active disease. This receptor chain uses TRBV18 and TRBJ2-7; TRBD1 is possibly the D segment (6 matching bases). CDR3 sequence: CASSPETGAYEQYF. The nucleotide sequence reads TGTGCCAGCTCACCGGAGACAGGAGCCTACGAGCAGTACTTC.